The 26 T cell receptor beta chains in this list originate from one sample, sequenced in a study of CD8 T cells in ankylosing spondylitis. TCRdb redid the calling of the 5' RACE reads with MiXCR, one entry per CDR3 protein. Of roughly 26,000 distinct CDR3 sequences listed, about an eighth are singletons. The specimen was blood. The receptors here all came from a male donor with ankylosing spondylitis or in good health (not recorded which).

The gene calls are TRBV4-3 and TRBJ2-1, with unresolved D. The CDR3 is 17 amino acids. The germline V and J ends were trimmed by 0 bases and 1 base, with 13 bases remaining between them. Germline lookup yields CDR1 LGHNA and CDR2 YSLEER. CDR3 nucleotide sequence: TGCGCCAGCAGCCAAGAGGGGATCCTTGTTTCCTACAATGAGCAGTTCTTC. This gives the protein CASSQEGILVSYNEQFF.

This clonotype was observed a handful of times. The V and J genes are TRBV7-2 and TRBJ2-4, with D uncertain. CDR1 and CDR2 (germline): SGHTA, FQGNSA. The CDR3 runs 14 residues. Deletions cut 0 bases from V and 7 bases from J, with 10 bases between. The CDR3 protein is CASSLASPANIQYF. The CDR3 DNA is TGTGCCAGCAGCTTAGCGTCTCCAGCGAACATTCAGTACTTC.

This rearrangement joins TRBV7-9 to TRBJ1-6; 8 bases align to TRBD1. The CDR3 spans 15 residues. CDR1 is SEHNR and CDR2 is FQNEAQ in the germline V gene (reference sequence). Germline trimming cut 6 bases from V and 4 bases from J; bases unmatched to any gene: 5. The CDR3 region is CASRDRGTYNSPLHF. In DNA form, the CDR3 reads TGTGCCAGCAGAGACAGGGGTACTTATAATTCACCCCTCCACTTT.

In regard to this clonotype: With a much larger clone just one base away, this may be a read error. The DNA is omitted, as the CDR3 cannot be located on it reliably, and the CDR3 follows TCRdb's listing. CDR3: CASSVSWGAGTETFF. This chain uses TRBV9 with TRBJ1-1; TRBD1, the table's D call, lacks a check against the DNA. Germline V lookup: CDR1 SGDLS, CDR2 YYNGEE. 15 amino acids form the CDR3, both terminal residues included.

This clonotype has more than one count but fewer than ten. This sequence joins TRBV20-1 and TRBJ1-1; D is unresolved. The CDR3 spans 14 residues. Germline V gives CDR1 DFQATT, CDR2 SNEGSKA (reference sequence). Trimming left V 5 bases short and J 1 base short, with 14 bases between. CDR3 sequence reads: CSARVMRANTEAFF. The CDR3 DNA reads TGCAGTGCTCGCGTGATGAGGGCGAACACTGAAGCTTTCTTT.

The chain links TRBV27 to TRBJ2-5, with 9 bases fitting TRBD1. V trimming: 4 bases; J trimming: 7 bases; junction bases outside the gene matches: 7. The CDR3 consists of 14 residues. Germline CDR1 and CDR2: MNHEY and SMNVEV (reference sequence). CDR3 sequence: CASSWDRASVTQYF. Here the CDR3 DNA reads TGTGCCAGCAGTTGGGACAGGGCCTCGGTGACCCAGTACTTC.

The table lists this clonotype with a few counts. The chain couples TRBV7-9 to TRBJ1-1, with D maybe TRBD1 (6 bases). The CDR3 loop spans 16 amino acids. Germline V gene sequence: CDR1 SEHNR, CDR2 FQNEAQ (reference sequence). V gave up 3 bases and J gave up 3 bases, with 17 bases separating them. The CDR3 loop reads CASSFTGIGGDTEAFF. CDR3 nucleotide sequence: TGTGCCAGCAGCTTTACAGGGATAGGTGGGGACACTGAAGCTTTCTTT.

This chain connects TRBV7-2 to TRBJ1-4; a possible D gene is TRBD1 (5 bases). The length of the CDR3 is 16 residues. CDR1 and CDR2 (germline): SGHTA, FQGNSA. V shed 2 bases and J shed 2 bases, with 12 bases lying between them. The CDR3 sequence: CASSLNLGRTNEKLFF. CDR3 nucleotide sequence: TGTGCCAGCAGCTTAAACTTGGGGCGCACTAATGAAAAACTGTTTTTT.

V is TRBV21-1 and J is TRBJ2-7. TRBV21-1 is classified as a pseudogene. The CDR3 consists of 16 residues. The CDR3 is CASSLRKQGVSYEQYF. DNA of the CDR3: TGTGCCAGCAGTCTACGGAAACAGGGAGTCTCCTACGAGCAGTACTTC.

The rearrangement links TRBV6-2 or TRBV6-3 to TRBJ2-5; D possibly matches TRBD1 or TRBD2 (5 bases each). Trimming left V 10 bases short and J 2 bases short, with 14 bases between. CDR3 length: 13 amino acids. Germline V CDR1 and CDR2: MNHEY, SVGEGT. CDR3 protein: CATRDPGQETQYF. The CDR3 nucleotides are TGTGCCACCCGGGACCCGGGGCAAGAGACCCAGTACTTC.

There are a few counts of this clonotype. This chain connects TRBV5-1 to TRBJ2-2; a weak D match, TRBD1 (6 bases). Germline V CDR1 and CDR2: SGHRS, YFSETQ. The CDR3 length is 16 residues. Trimming pared 4 bases from V and 3 bases from J, leaving 16 bases between. The CDR3 here is CASSPLLSGDTGELFF. CDR3 DNA: TGCGCCAGCAGCCCGCTATTGTCAGGGGACACCGGGGAGCTGTTTTTT.

This chain connects TRBV7-2 to TRBJ1-1; D is ambiguous. The V end was cut by 5 bases, the J end by 5 bases, with 12 bases between. This CDR3 is built from 13 residues. CDR1 is SGHTA and CDR2 is FQGNSA in the germline V gene. The CDR3 sequence: CASSLGERTEAFF. CDR3 bases: TGTGCCAGCAGCCTCGGGGAGAGGACTGAAGCTTTCTTT.

This clonotype was observed many times. The chain is built from TRBV29-1 and TRBJ2-7; tentatively, D is TRBD2 (5 bases). CDR1 and CDR2 (germline): SQVTM, ANQGSEA. V dropped 4 bases and J dropped 0 bases, with 10 bases sitting between them. This CDR3 comprises 13 residues. The chain's CDR3 is CSVGGSPSYEQYF. CDR3 nucleotides: TGCAGCGTTGGAGGGTCCCCCTCCTACGAGCAGTACTTC.

A few counts support this clonotype. This chain uses TRBV12-3 or TRBV12-4 with TRBJ1-4, with D possibly matching TRBD1 (6 bases). The CDR3 has 14 residues. Trimming pared 5 bases from V and 10 bases from J, leaving 17 bases between. This CDR3 reads CASSPGHEGGKLFF. CDR3 bases: TGTGCCAGCAGTCCTGGACACGAAGGGGGAAAACTGTTTTTT.

This clonotype was recorded at least ten times. The J gene is TRBJ2-3, the V gene TRBV5-1; D gene ambiguous. The CDR3 totals 15 residues. Germline assignment: CDR1 SGHRS and CDR2 YFSETQ. V shed 3 bases and J shed 1 base, with 12 bases lying between them. This CDR3 is CASSSSGGGTDTQYF. CDR3 sequence (DNA): TGCGCCAGCAGCTCCTCTGGCGGTGGCACAGATACGCAGTATTTT. The full variable domain, its missing parts supplied by reference TRBV5-1 and TRBJ2-3, is KAGVTQTPRYLIKTRGQQVTLSCSPISGHRSVSWYQQTPGQGLQFLFEYFSETQRNKGNFPGRFSGRQFSNSRSEMNVSTLELGDSALYLCASSSSGGGTDTQYFGPGTRLTVL.

The genes are TRBV12-3 or TRBV12-4 and TRBJ2-1; D ambiguous. The CDR3 consists of 11 residues. Between the trimmed V and J ends, which lost 6 bases and 4 bases, there was a span of 4 bases. For the CDR3, the DNA is TGTGCCAGCAGGGGGTACAATGAGCAGTTCTTC. Protein: CASRGYNEQFF.

CDR3 sequence: CASSLGAAKNIQYF. The CDR3, as DNA: TGCGCCAGCAGCTTGGGAGCGGCGAAAAACATTCAGTACTTC. This chain joins TRBV5-1 and TRBJ2-4, with D perhaps matching TRBD2 (5 bases). Trimming removed 0 bases at V and 4 bases at J, with 8 bases between. The CDR3 loop spans 14 amino acids. Germline CDR1 SGHRS, CDR2 YFSETQ.

This clonotype has at least ten counts. V is TRBV28 and J is TRBJ1-5; D ambiguous. CDR3 size: 15 residues. Germline lookup yields CDR1 MDHEN and CDR2 SYDVKM. Trimming cost V 3 bases and J 2 bases, with 11 bases left between them. The CDR3 DNA is TGTGCCAGCAGTTTCGGATTAACGGGCAATCAGCCCCAGCATTTT. Protein product: CASSFGLTGNQPQHF.

V gene TRBV7-9 combines with J gene TRBJ1-1; D not resolved. Trimming shortened V by 6 bases and J by 1 base, and 6 bases separated the two germline ends. Germline V gene lookup returns CDR1 SEHNR and CDR2 FQNEAQ (reference sequence). The CDR3 is 12 amino acids. The CDR3, as DNA: TGTGCCAGCAGACCTAGGAACACTGAAGCTTTCTTT. The encoded protein is CASRPRNTEAFF.

This clonotype was detected ten times or more. The chain is built from TRBV5-1 and TRBJ2-2; 10 bases agree with TRBD2. This CDR3 contains 16 residues. V was pared by 2 bases and J by 2 bases, with 3 bases of the junction left unmatched. Germline assignment: CDR1 SGHRS and CDR2 YFSETQ. CDR3 loop: CASSFLAGENTGELFF. The CDR3 DNA reads TGCGCCAGCAGCTTTCTAGCGGGGGAAAACACCGGGGAGCTGTTTTTT.

There are a few counts of this clonotype. The chain employs TRBV20-1 and TRBJ2-2; no reliable D call. This CDR3 region has 11 residues. From germline, CDR1 is DFQATT and CDR2 SNEGSKA (reference sequence). V gave up 6 bases and J gave up 6 bases, with 8 bases separating them. The CDR3 protein is CSAGIAGELFF. The CDR3 nucleotides read TGCAGTGCCGGTATCGCCGGGGAGCTGTTTTTT.

The V call is TRBV30, the J call TRBJ2-2; D perhaps matches TRBD2 (6 bases). CDR1 and CDR2 (germline): GTSNPN, SVGIG (reference sequence). The CDR3 spans 15 residues. Trimming cost V 3 bases and J 2 bases, with 13 bases left between them. CDR3 sequence (DNA): TGTGCCTGGAGCCCCCGGGACTTCAACACCGGGGAGCTGTTTTTT. It is translated as CAWSPRDFNTGELFF.

Many counts were recorded for this clonotype. The chain is built from TRBV15 and TRBJ2-5, with D tentatively TRBD2 (5 bases). There are 12 residues in the CDR3. Germline V lookup: CDR1 LNHNV, CDR2 YYDKDF (reference sequence). V was trimmed by 7 bases and J by 4 bases, leaving 10 bases between them. This CDR3 is CATKRVGETQYF. CDR3 sequence (DNA): TGTGCCACCAAGAGGGTGGGAGAGACCCAGTACTTC.

This clonotype was counted ten times or more. CDR3 DNA sequence: TGTGCCAGCAGTTTATCAGGGAGTCCCTACGAGCAGTACGTC. Translating it yields CASSLSGSPYEQYV. This sequence joins TRBV12-3 or TRBV12-4 and TRBJ2-7; either TRBD1 or TRBD2 may fit D (5 bases each). Trimming left V 2 bases short and J 2 bases short, with 10 bases between. This CDR3 spans 14 amino acids.

The gene calls are TRBV28 and TRBJ2-2; no clear D. The CDR3 contains 14 residues. The V end was cut by 3 bases, the J end by 7 bases, with 12 bases between. Germline CDR1 and CDR2: MDHEN and SYDVKM. The DNA of the CDR3 is TGTGCCAGCAGTTTTCCTGGGGTTGACGGGGAGCTGTTTTTT. Translation: CASSFPGVDGELFF.

In its sample, this clonotype was seen a few times. The V gene is TRBV28, the J gene TRBJ2-1; a possible D gene is TRBD2 (6 bases). V lost 5 bases, J lost 8 bases, and 10 bases lay in between. This CDR3 is 12 amino acids long. CDR1 MDHEN and CDR2 SYDVKM come from the germline V gene. CDR3 protein: CASSPWRDEQFF. The CDR3 nucleotides are TGTGCCAGCAGTCCATGGAGGGATGAGCAGTTCTTC. Supplemented by reference TRBV28 and TRBJ2-1, the full variable domain reads DVKVTQSSRYLVKRTGEKVFLECVQDMDHENMFWYRQDPGLGLRLIYFSYDVKMKEKGDIPEGYSVSREKKERFSLILESASTNQTSMYLCASSPWRDEQFFGPGTRLTVL.